This T cell receptor (beta chain) derives from a study of T cell repertoires in cytomegalovirus infection (dated by TCRdb to between 2018 and 2021). Turning to the overall study: The HLA type of each donor mattered for the analysis, because public TCR beta signatures pointed to carriage of CMV infection along with the matching HLA type. Overall study results and their limits: Cumulative frequency of public TCR beta family members discriminated carriers of CMV infection plus the relevant HLA type in this cohort and an independent roughly 340-donor cohort. The ex vivo response was dominated by HLA-C-restricted CMV-specific TCR beta clonotypes, which also provided the single most frequent clonotype in two of eight donors.

This clonotype was recorded a few times. The target of this receptor is not known. No qualities accompany the bases; no much larger clone lies one base away. The CDR3 sequence holds 19 residues, the cysteine and phenylalanine included. Only the CDR3 region is kept as DNA, spanning 57 bases read in frame from base 1. The CDR1 and CDR2 encoded by the germline V gene are MDHEN and SYDVKM. V sheds 6 bases and J sheds 0 bases, leaving 23 bases between their ends. Sequencing was carried out with an Illumina HiSeq 1500. Clones were called with MiXCR by TCRdb after fastp trimmed the public reads at Q25, and only in-frame beta chains were retained. Rows matching on CDR3 protein sequence are summarized as one entry with the most common DNA and genes. The sample profile shows 630,000 or so distinct CDR3 sequences; more than 20% of them were found once. The ten largest clones take up roughly 8% of the sample.

The sample consisted of CD8+ T cells from PBMCs. This TCR was recovered from a human donor in good health (CMV status not recorded). Some clones in this sample may be carry-over from other donors' samples. Recombination linked TRBV28 to TRBJ2-2; the D gene lacks a confident call. CDR3 reads: CASRTFLRRQEANTGELFF. The bases read TGTGCCAGCAGAACCTTCCTGCGGAGACAAGAGGCGAACACCGGGGAGCTGTTTTTT.